The 10 T cell receptor beta chains below come from one sample, sequenced in a study of cytomegalovirus exposure and HLA in healthy donors. Both 60 Vbeta primers and 13 Jbeta primers went into the PCR. Assay used: immunoSEQ multiplex PCR; TCRdb lists only in-frame clones, some missing. The data contain approximately 75,000 clones, around 83% of them singletons. Material: PBMCs. The receptors stem from a man aged 70-80 years in good health and CMV-seropositive.

V gene TRBV18 combines with J gene TRBJ2-5, with a tentative D call TRBD2 (5 bases). V lost 4 bases to trimming and J lost 1 base, with 7 bases between them. Germline-derived CDR1 and CDR2 are KGHSH and LQKENI. The CDR3 is made up of 13 amino acids. In nucleotides, the CDR3 is TGTGCCAGCTCACGAGCGGTCCAAGAGACCCAGTACTTC. Its protein product is CASSRAVQETQYF.

This chain connects TRBV29-1 to TRBJ2-7; D is perhaps TRBD2 (6 bases). Trimming pared 7 bases from V and 7 bases from J, leaving 17 bases between. The V gene's germline CDR1 is SQVTM and CDR2 ANQGSEA. CDR3 length equals 12 residues. The CDR3 nucleotides are TGCAGCGGCCGGACGGACTACGGAGAGCAGTACTTC. It codes for CSGRTDYGEQYF.

This sequence joins TRBV27 and TRBJ2-3; D ambiguous. Germline V gene data show CDR1 as MNHEY and CDR2 as SMNVEV (reference sequence). The CDR3 is 14 residues long. V dropped 1 base and J dropped 0 bases, with 5 bases sitting between them. The chain's CDR3 is CASSLYSSTDTQYF. Here the CDR3 DNA reads TGTGCCAGCAGTTTATATTCTAGCACAGATACGCAGTATTTT.

This chain uses TRBV9 with TRBJ2-2; D is unclear. Trimming shortened V by 4 bases and J by 2 bases, and 12 bases separated the two germline ends. The germline gives CDR1 SGDLS, CDR2 YYNGEE. The CDR3 consists of 15 residues. In DNA, the CDR3 is TGTGCCAGCAGCCAAAGACAAGAAAACACCGGGGAGCTGTTTTTT. Translation: CASSQRQENTGELFF.

The V and J genes are TRBV5-1 and TRBJ2-2; TRBD2 might be the D (6 bases). Trimming removed 4 bases from V and 3 bases from J, with 7 bases in between. The CDR3 loop spans 13 amino acids. CDR1 is SGHRS, CDR2 YFSETQ, per germline. CDR3 in DNA: TGCGCCAGCAGCCCGGGAGACACCGGGGAGCTGTTTTTT. Residues: CASSPGDTGELFF.

CDR3 sequence: CASSPLQGPNEKLFF. The CDR3, as DNA: TGCGCCAGCAGCCCGCTACAGGGGCCTAATGAAAAACTGTTTTTT. This chain uses TRBV4-1 with TRBJ1-4; 7 nucleotides agree with TRBD1. The CDR3 spans 15 residues. Trimming took 4 bases from V and 3 from J; bases not matched to a gene: 5. Looked up from germline, CDR1 is MGHRA and CDR2 is YSYEKL.

The chain links TRBV10-3 to TRBJ2-2; 7 bases align to TRBD2. The CDR3 extends over 15 amino acids. V was pared by 2 bases and J by 0 bases, with 0 bases of the junction left unmatched. The germline gives CDR1 ENHRY, CDR2 SYGVKD. The chain's CDR3 is CAISEGLANTGELFF. Written as DNA, the CDR3 is TGTGCCATCAGTGAGGGACTAGCGAACACCGGGGAGCTGTTTTTT.

V is TRBV4-1 and J is TRBJ2-2, with 8 nucleotides matching TRBD2. The length of the CDR3 is 18 residues. Unmatched junction bases numbered 12, after V lost 0 bases and J lost 6 bases. The germline V gene has CDR1 MGHRA and CDR2 YSYEKL. For the CDR3, the DNA is TGCGCCAGCAGCCAAGATGCTCGGGGGGGGCGCCCCTCCGGGGAGCTGTTTTTT. Encoded protein: CASSQDARGGRPSGELFF.

This chain links TRBV7-9 with TRBJ2-1, with TRBD2 matching 7 bases. Trimming removed 5 bases from V and 5 bases from J; junction bases left unmatched: 12. CDR3 length equals 16 residues. Germline CDR1 is SEHNR and CDR2 is FQNEAQ (reference sequence). The CDR3 DNA follows: TGTGCCAGCAGCGGGGGGAGGGCTAGCGGCCACAATGAGCAGTTCTTC. It codes for CASSGGRASGHNEQFF.

Remarks on this clone: The same CDR3 is also encoded by other DNA sequences in this sample. DNA for the CDR3: TGTGCCAGCAGCCCAGGGGTTCTTTCCACAGATACGCAGTATTTT. It codes for CASSPGVLSTDTQYF. This chain uses TRBV7-2 with TRBJ2-3, with D tentatively TRBD1 (6 bases). V gave up 5 bases and J gave up 2 bases, with 14 bases separating them. Germline V gene data show CDR1 as SGHTA and CDR2 as FQGNSA. This CDR3 is built from 15 residues. Full variable domain (remainder filled in from reference TRBV7-2 and TRBJ2-3): GAGVSQSPSNKVTEKGKDVELRCDPISGHTALYWYRQSLGQGLEFLIYFQGNSAPDKSGLPSDRFSAERTGGSVSTLTIQRTQQEDSAVYLCASSPGVLSTDTQYFGPGTRLTVL.